This is a list of T cell receptor beta chains from one sample in a study of cytomegalovirus exposure and HLA in healthy donors. The table came from immunoSEQ multiplex PCR; TCRdb's copy has only in-frame clones and leaves some out. The data show about 250,000 clones, about 66% seen once. The sequencing sample was made of PBMCs. These receptors originate from a female donor in good health and CMV-seronegative. Both conserved end residues are part of each CDR3. A D gene is named only where the DNA matches it firmly. Only some rows state a clone size, as once, few, many or a class for expanded clones.

TRBD2 | TRBJ2-1 | TRBV10-1 | - | TGCGCCAGCAGTGATGGAGTGGCGGGAGGTAATGAGCAGTTCTTC | CASSDGVAGGNEQFF
TRBD1 | TRBJ2-5 | TRBV2 | - | TGTGCCAGCAGTGAACAGGGGGCCACCTCGGGAACCCAGTACTTC | CASSEQGATSGTQYF
TRBD1 | TRBJ1-5 | TRBV7-9 | - | TGTGCCAGCAGCACGGGACAGGGGGCCCGCCAGCCCCAGCATTTT | CASSTGQGARQPQHF
TRBD2 | TRBJ2-7 | TRBV15 | - | TGTGCCACCAGCAGAGATTTGACTAGCGGGACGGGCTACGAGCAGTACTTC | CATSRDLTSGTGYEQYF
- | TRBJ1-3 | TRBV7-3 | - | TGTGCCAGCGCCCAGGGCTCTGGAAACACCATATATTTT | CASAQGSGNTIYF
- | TRBJ2-3 | TRBV18 | once | TGTGCCAGCTCACCGCAGGGGAAAATGGATACGCAGTATTTT | CASSPQGKMDTQYF
TRBD2 | TRBJ2-5 | TRBV28 | - | TGTGCCAGCAAACTAGGGACTAGCGGGTTGGAGACCCAGTACTTC | CASKLGTSGLETQYF
TRBD1 | TRBJ1-2 | TRBV5-5 | - | TGTGCCAGCAGCGTAGGGACAGGGGGAACGTTGGGCTACACCTTC | CASSVGTGGTLGYTF
- | TRBJ2-7 | TRBV7-9 | - | TGTGCCAGCAGCTTCCCCCCCGCCTACGAGCAGTACTTC | CASSFPPAYEQYF
- | TRBJ2-1 | TRBV30 | few | TGTGCCTGGAGTCTCGACAGCTCCTACGAGCAGTTCTTC | CAWSLDSSYEQFF
- | TRBJ2-7 | TRBV11-2 | - | TGTGCCAGCAGCTTATCCGGGATCTCCTACGAGCAGTACTTC | CASSLSGISYEQYF
- | TRBJ2-1 | TRBV9 | few | TGTGCCAGCAGTCCTCGACTAGACACCTACAATGAGCAGTTCTTC | CASSPRLDTYNEQFF
- | TRBJ2-3 | TRBV6-5 | few | TGTGCCAGCAGCTCTAGCTCCTACGGAGGTACGCAGTATTTT | CASSSSSYGGTQYF
- | TRBJ2-1 | TRBV30 | - | TGTGCCTGGAGTAGTAGCTCCTACAATGAGCAGTTCTTC | CAWSSSSYNEQFF
- | TRBJ2-1 | TRBV27 | - | TGTGCCAGCAGTTTTCCCGGGTCGGAGCAGTTCTTC | CASSFPGSEQFF
TRBD2 | TRBJ2-7 | TRBV2 | - | TGTGCCAGCAGACGACTAGCGGGCGGATTCTCGAGCTCCTACGAGCAGTACTTC | CASRRLAGGFSSSYEQYF
TRBD1 | TRBJ2-7 | TRBV28 | once | TGTGCCAGCAAGGACAGGGAGAGTGAGCAGTACTTC | CASKDRESEQYF